Sequencing of this T cell receptor beta chain was carried out in a study of blood T cell repertoires in COVID-19. Whole-study context: Sites across the United States, Italy and Spain contributed samples from acute and convalescent COVID-19. Sources were T cells, B-cell-depleted T cells, or PBMCs; the material itself was cDNA or gDNA.

Per the original data handling: It was from reference gene primer amplification that nucleated cell counts were estimated. Profiled with immunoSEQ multiplex PCR; TCRdb holds only in-frame clones, not every one. For V, J and clone size, that table is used; D and trimming come from the DNA. The sample includes about 190,000 clones, around 80% of them seen just once. The CDR3 extends over 14 amino acids. V was shortened by 4 bases and J by 6 bases, with 16 bases between the two germline ends. Per the germline V gene, CDR1 is SGDLS and CDR2 is YYNGEE. This clone was recorded only once. This chain uses TRBV9 with TRBJ1-1; maybe TRBD1 (6 bases). The sequenced material came from peripheral blood. The receptor's source is a man aged 25 to 40 with active or convalescent COVID-19. This CDR3 reads CASSPRAGEPEAFF. CDR3 nucleotides: TGTGCCAGCAGCCCCCGGGCAGGGGAACCTGAAGCTTTCTTT.